The source of this T cell receptor (beta chain) is a study of shared clonotypes between healthy human individuals. Study context: Plates per donor: three CD4 naive, three CD4 memory, two CD8 naive, one CD8 memory. Broader study findings: Non-shared clonotypes were found to have lower generation probabilities than the clonotypes that were shared by all four of the sorted-subset donors.

The authors' processing: Sequence data from immunoSEQ were junction-only and lacked quality scores; consequently, filtering differed. TCRdb's table, derived via immunoSEQ multiplex PCR, lists solely in-frame clones and lacks some. The V and J calls and the clone size are those of that table, but D and trimming were determined from the DNA. The repertoire has 2 million to 2.5 million clones, about 92% of them found once; the top ten carry 0.39%. J was trimmed by 14 bases and V by 5 bases; bases with no gene match: 9. The CDR3 covers 13 residues. Germline V lookup: CDR1 SGHVS, CDR2 FQNEAQ. Every one of the donors was a Caucasian adult that lived in Nashville, Tennessee. In regard to this clone: The antigen is unknown.

The sequence derives from a young man in good health. Some clones in this sample may be carry-over from other donors' samples. V gene TRBV7-8 combines with J gene TRBJ2-1; 10 bases align to TRBD1. Sequences were obtained from naive CD4+ T cells from PBMCs. The sample's subset: CD45RA+ positively selected. CDR3 DNA sequence: TGTGCCAGCAGCGCAGACAGGGGGCAGGAAGAGTTCTTC. This encodes CASSADRGQEEFF.